This TCR beta chain comes out of a study of T cells in Graves' hyperthyroidism and ophthalmopathy. This CDR3 is built from 15 residues. The V segment lost 6 bases and the J segment 1 base; nucleotides outside the gene matches: 5. Germline V gene data show CDR1 as MNHEY and CDR2 as SVGEGT. Patients were excluded for uncontrolled infection, other autoimmune disease, pregnancy or lactation. Diagnoses were established using clinical symptoms, serum thyroxine and TRAb, thyroid ultrasound and orbital computed tomography. Amplified TCR beta CDR3 regions derived from RNA transcripts. The HTBI set primed first-round TCR CDR3 RT-PCR. Each CDR3 protein gets one entry after TCRdb re-called the multiplex PCR reads with MiXCR. The repertoire has 600,000 to 700,000 distinct CDR3 sequences, 14% to 15% of them found once; the top ten carry roughly 4.5%. This clonotype was seen ten or more times.

The V and J genes are TRBV6-2 or TRBV6-3 and TRBJ2-7, with 11 bases that match TRBD2. The sequence came from a woman aged 40 to 49 with Graves' ophthalmopathy. The sequencing input was blood. Written as DNA, the CDR3 is TGTGCCAGCAGAAAGGGACTAGCGGAGTCCTACGAGCAGTACTTC. Translation gives CASRKGLAESYEQYF.